The present entry profiles one T cell receptor (beta chain) with its context. What it binds is unknown. A junction boundary mismatches the germline segment, possibly from a read error. The sample comes from a study of CD8+CD57+ T cells in acquired aplastic anemia. The CDR3 is 15 residues long. CDR1 and CDR2 from the germline V gene are SNHLY and FYNNEI. Study-wide results and caveats: Overlap between patients and controls comprised about 30 CD8+ CDR3 sequences.

Genomic DNA served as template for TCR beta VDJ and CDR3 profiling. TCRdb re-called the reads through MiXCR, storing one row per CDR3 protein. This table has about 98,000 distinct CDR3 sequences, about 63% appearing once. Sequencing was done on patients that had shown CD8+CD57+ cell expansion by flow cytometry. At blood sampling, none of the patients had yet received therapy. The receptor was isolated from a human donor with aplastic anemia. This chain uses TRBV2 with TRBJ1-4; no firm D call. The specimen sequenced was sorted CD4+, CD8+, or CD8+CD57+ T cells (not recorded which) from PBMCs. The CDR3 DNA reads as TGTGCCAGCAGTGATTATCAGTCTGGGGATGAAAAACTGTCTTTC. Amino acids: CASSDYQSGDEKLSF.